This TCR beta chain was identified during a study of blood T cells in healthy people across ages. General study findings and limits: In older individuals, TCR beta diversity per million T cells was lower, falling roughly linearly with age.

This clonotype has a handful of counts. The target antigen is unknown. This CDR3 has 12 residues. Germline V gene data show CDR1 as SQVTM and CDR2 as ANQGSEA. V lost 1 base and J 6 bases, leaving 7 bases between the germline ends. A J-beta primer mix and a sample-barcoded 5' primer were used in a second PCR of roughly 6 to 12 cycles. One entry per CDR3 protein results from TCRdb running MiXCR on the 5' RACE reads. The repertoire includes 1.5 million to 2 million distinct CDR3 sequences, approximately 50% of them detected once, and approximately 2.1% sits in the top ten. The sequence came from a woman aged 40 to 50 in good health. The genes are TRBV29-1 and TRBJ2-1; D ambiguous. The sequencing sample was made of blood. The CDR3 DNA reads TGCAGCGTTGAAGGGCGAAGCAATGAGCAGTTCTTC. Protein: CSVEGRSNEQFF.